A few counts support the clone carrying this T cell receptor gamma chain. Translating this DNA gives a protein that differs at residue 6 from the TCRdb one, which belongs to a much larger clone; a read error is likely, and the protein shown is this translation. Bulk repertoires came from Vgamma9/Vdelta2+ or Vdelta2-negative gammadelta T cells flow-sorted from PBMC. The CDR3 contains 14 residues. Per germline, CDR1 GITISATS and CDR2 ISYDGTV (reference sequence). V trimming: 2 bases; J trimming: 2 bases; junction bases outside the gene matches: 2. This sample is part of a study of γδ T cells in repeated Plasmodium falciparum infection. Turning to the study itself: Malian samples came from no-transmission periods or across acute febrile malaria episodes.

TCRdb re-processed the multiplex PCR reads using CATT. The top ten clones hold about 33% of a sample with tens of thousands of gamma-chain clones, 3% of them seen once. Input material: gamma-delta T cells from blood. V usage is TRGV9 and J usage is TRGJP2. Here the J gene was assigned by germline matching of the DNA, as TCRdb has none. The receptor was isolated from a pool of human donors (malaria-infected and uninfected, not separated). The CDR3 DNA reads TGTGCCTTGTGGGAGGGGAGTAGTGATTGGATCAAGACGTTT. This sequence encodes CALWEGSSDWIKTF.